One sample yielded the 30 T cell receptor beta chains listed below, sequenced in a study of T cell changes during pregnancy in multiple sclerosis. Sequenced by immunoSEQ multiplex PCR; TCRdb stores in-frame clones only, minus some. In the table there are 55,000 to 70,000 clones, 93% of which are singletons. This material consisted of peripheral blood, taken after pregnancy. These receptors came from a female donor with multiple sclerosis, enrolled in a pregnancy study.

The chain couples TRBV21-1 to TRBJ2-1; the D call of TRBD2 is as the table states it, not checked on the DNA. TRBV21-1 is given as a pseudogene. The length of the CDR3 is 17 residues. CDR3 sequence reads: CASSKDSASGNFNEQFF. The CDR3 coding sequence is TGTGCCAGCAGCAAAGACTCGGCTAGCGGGAACTTCAATGAGCAGTTCTTC.

This chain joins TRBV4-2 and TRBJ1-2; D unresolved. The CDR3 is made up of 14 amino acids. Germline CDR1 reads LGHNA; CDR2 reads YNFKEQ. The V end was cut by 1 base, the J end by 7 bases, with 13 bases between. The CDR3 here is CASSQGRENSGYTF. The DNA for the CDR3 is TGTGCCAGCAGCCAAGGCCGGGAAAATTCTGGCTACACCTTC.

This chain uses TRBV27 with TRBJ1-5; the D gene is possibly TRBD1 (6 bases). The V end lost 5 bases, the J end lost 7 bases, and 18 bases lay between the germline ends. CDR3 length equals 15 residues. CDR1 and CDR2 from the germline V gene are MNHEY and SMNVEV (reference sequence). The CDR3 nucleotides read TGTGCCAGCAGTCCCACGGACAGTTCCCAACAGCCCCAGCATTTT. Protein product: CASSPTDSSQQPQHF.

This chain links TRBV6-5 with TRBJ2-3; 7 bases line up with TRBD1. Per germline, CDR1 MNHEY and CDR2 SVGAGI. Losses at the gene ends were 4 bases for V and 6 bases for J; bases not matched to a gene: 4. CDR3 length: 13 residues. CDR3 DNA: TGTGCCAGCAGTTGGACACAGGGGGATACGCAGTATTTT. Translated, it gives CASSWTQGDTQYF.

This chain connects TRBV19 to TRBJ1-2; weak D call: TRBD1 (5 bases). Trimming stripped 3 bases from V and 4 bases from J, with 15 bases between. The CDR3 totals 15 residues. The germline CDR1 and CDR2 sequences are LNHDA and SQIVND (reference sequence). CDR3 DNA: TGTGCCAGTAGTATCTCCGGGACTGACCTCTATGGCTACACCTTC. Its protein product is CASSISGTDLYGYTF.

The chain employs TRBV7-2 and TRBJ2-5, with 10 bases identical to TRBD2. CDR3 length: 14 residues. Germline CDR1 and CDR2: SGHTA and FQGNSA. With 6 bases clipped from V and 5 bases from J, the junction kept 6 bases outside the gene matches. CDR3 residues: CASSLSGRGETQYF. CDR3 in DNA: TGTGCCAGCAGTTTAAGCGGGAGGGGGGAGACCCAGTACTTC.

J is TRBJ2-5 and V is TRBV27, with D maybe TRBD2 (6 bases). V was pared by 5 bases and J by 2 bases, with 12 bases between. The V gene's germline CDR1 is MNHEY and CDR2 SMNVEV (reference sequence). The CDR3 is 14 amino acids. The CDR3 region is CASSLWRGQETQYF. The CDR3 DNA reads as TGTGCCAGCAGTCTTTGGCGGGGACAAGAGACCCAGTACTTC.

The J gene is TRBJ2-1, the V gene TRBV27, with D unclear. The CDR3 extends over 14 amino acids. V was clipped by 5 bases and J by 0 bases, with 8 bases between them. CDR1 is MNHEY, CDR2 SMNVEV, per germline (reference sequence). CDR3 DNA sequence: TGTGCCAGCAGTCTCTATGACTCCTACAATGAGCAGTTCTTC. Translation gives CASSLYDSYNEQFF.

The rearrangement links TRBV27 to TRBJ2-7; 7 bases agree with TRBD1. CDR1 and CDR2 (germline): MNHEY, SMNVEV (reference sequence). V lost 0 bases to trimming and J lost 2 bases; unmatched junction nucleotides: 1. The CDR3 spans 14 residues. The CDR3 region has the DNA TGTGCCAGCAGTTTATCACAGGGGACCTACGAGCAGTACTTC. Translation: CASSLSQGTYEQYF.

The J gene is TRBJ2-2, the V gene TRBV30; perhaps TRBD2 as D (6 bases). The V end lost 4 bases, the J end lost 6 bases, and 30 bases lay between the germline ends. This CDR3 region has 19 residues. Germline CDR1 and CDR2: GTSNPN and SVGIG (reference sequence). As DNA, the CDR3 is TGTGCCTGGACCCACATCGGGGGAGCGGAAGGCATTCAAGCCGGGGAGCTGTTTTTT. Translated: CAWTHIGGAEGIQAGELFF.

The rearrangement links TRBV7-9 to TRBJ2-7; 8 nucleotides agree with TRBD1. Germline V gene lookup returns CDR1 SEHNR and CDR2 FQNEAQ (reference sequence). V lost 3 bases to trimming and J lost 1 base; unmatched junction nucleotides: 2. The CDR3 consists of 14 residues. The CDR3 is CASSLDRVSYEQYF. CDR3 DNA: TGTGCCAGCAGCTTGGACAGGGTATCCTACGAGCAGTACTTC.

The genes are TRBV15 and TRBJ1-2, with D tentatively TRBD1 (6 bases). The CDR3 runs 14 residues. CDR1 and CDR2 from the germline V gene are LNHNV and YYDKDF (reference sequence). The V end lost 0 bases, the J end lost 7 bases, and 12 bases lay between the germline ends. CDR3 nucleotide sequence: TGTGCCACCAGCAGAGATTTACAGGGACGTGGCTACACCTTC. Protein: CATSRDLQGRGYTF. Filled out from reference TRBV15 and TRBJ1-2, the complete variable domain reads DAMVIQNPRYQVTQFGKPVTLSCSQTLNHNVMYWYQQKSSQAPKLLFHYYDKDFNNEADTPDNFQSRRPNTSFCFLDIRSPGLGDTAMYLCATSRDLQGRGYTFGSGTRLTVV.

V and J are TRBV5-4 and TRBJ2-7; D unclear. Trimming removed 5 bases from V and 9 bases from J, with 15 bases in between. Germline CDR1 SGHNT, CDR2 YYREEE (reference sequence). This CDR3 comprises 12 residues. The CDR3 DNA sequence: TGTGCCAGCAGTAGAGAGAGGAGTGGGCAGTACTTC. Translating it yields CASSRERSGQYF.

The chain links TRBV29-1 to TRBJ2-7; 7 bases align to TRBD2. In germline, CDR1 is SQVTM, CDR2 ANQGSEA. V trimming: 6 bases; J trimming: 0 bases; junction bases outside the gene matches: 5. CDR3 size: 13 residues. The chain's CDR3 is CSVSRDYSYEQYF. CDR3 DNA: TGCAGCGTGAGCCGGGACTACTCCTACGAGCAGTACTTC.

This chain connects TRBV4-3 to TRBJ2-3; 7 nucleotides agree with TRBD2. This CDR3 comprises 14 residues. Looked up from germline, CDR1 is LGHNA and CDR2 is YSLEER. Trimming at V came to 0 bases and at J to 4 bases, leaving 1 base not matched to a gene. The CDR3 sequence: CASSQEAGADTQYF. CDR3 in DNA: TGCGCCAGCAGCCAAGAGGCGGGAGCAGATACGCAGTATTTT.

The chain carries TRBV5-5 and TRBJ2-7, with TRBD2 matching 14 bases. The ends lost 4 bases at V and 5 bases at J; junction bases unmatched: 5. The CDR3 loop spans 15 amino acids. Germline assignment: CDR1 SGHKS and CDR2 YYEKEE (reference sequence). Here the CDR3 DNA reads TGTGCCAGCAGCACTGGGACTAGCGGGAGAGACGAGCAGTACTTC. Its translation is CASSTGTSGRDEQYF.

This clone was observed a single time. The chain recombines TRBV5-4 with TRBJ2-5, with 9 bases aligning to TRBD2. Germline V gives CDR1 SGHNT, CDR2 YYREEE (reference sequence). The CDR3 extends over 15 amino acids. V gave up 2 bases and J gave up 2 bases; unmatched junction bases: 4. The CDR3 protein is CASSFAGGGQETQYF. In nucleotides, the CDR3 is TGTGCCAGCAGCTTTGCGGGAGGGGGGCAAGAGACCCAGTACTTC.

Turning to this clone: Other DNA sequences in the sample encode the same CDR3. J is TRBJ2-1 and V is TRBV7-9; 10 nucleotides agree with TRBD2. CDR1 is SEHNR and CDR2 is FQNEAQ in the germline V gene (reference sequence). CDR3 length: 18 residues. The J segment lost 10 bases and the V segment lost 5 bases, leaving 20 bases of the junction unmatched. This CDR3 is CASSRWTSGRQGGNEQFF. As DNA, the CDR3 is TGTGCCAGCAGCCGCTGGACTAGCGGCCGACAAGGGGGTAACGAGCAGTTCTTC.

This chain connects TRBV6-4 to TRBJ2-3, with D perhaps matching TRBD2 (6 bases). Germline values: CDR1 MRHNA, CDR2 SNTAGT. The CDR3 has 14 residues. V was shortened by 5 bases and J by 0 bases, with 9 bases between the two germline ends. The CDR3 sequence is CASSSGTSTDTQYF. CDR3 in DNA: TGTGCCAGCAGTTCCGGGACTAGCACAGATACGCAGTATTTT.

Only one count was recorded for this clone. The V and J genes are TRBV5-1 and TRBJ2-2; D ambiguous. The germline CDR1 and CDR2 sequences are SGHRS and YFSETQ. The length of the CDR3 is 15 residues. The ends were cut back, 0 bases at V and 0 bases at J, with 6 bases in the middle. This CDR3 is CASSLGRSNTGELFF. The CDR3 nucleotides read TGCGCCAGCAGCTTGGGCAGATCGAACACCGGGGAGCTGTTTTTT.

The chain uses TRBV6-5 and TRBJ2-7; TRBD2 might be the D (5 bases). Germline V lookup: CDR1 MNHEY, CDR2 SVGAGI. CDR3 size: 14 residues. Trimming removed 10 bases at V and 2 bases at J, with 18 bases between. The CDR3 DNA sequence: TGTGCCACCCAGGCCAGGACTCCTGCCTACGAGCAGTACTTC. It is translated as CATQARTPAYEQYF.

This clone was picked up one time. The chain couples TRBV13 to TRBJ1-1; perhaps TRBD1 as D (6 bases). Germline CDR1 reads PRHDT; CDR2 reads FYEKMQ (reference sequence). Trimming left V 2 bases short and J 2 bases short, with 15 bases between. This CDR3 has 16 amino acids. The CDR3 protein is CASSLLPGHGNTEAFF. DNA for the CDR3: TGTGCCAGCAGCTTACTCCCGGGACACGGCAACACTGAAGCTTTCTTT.

The chain employs TRBV5-1 and TRBJ2-1; 7 bases are shared with TRBD2. Germline CDR1 SGHRS, CDR2 YFSETQ. CDR3 size: 14 residues. J lost 7 bases, V lost 4 bases, and 8 bases had no gene match. DNA of the CDR3: TGCGCCAGCAGCCCAAGCGGGGAACGGAATGAGCAGTTCTTC. Protein: CASSPSGERNEQFF.

The chain couples TRBV4-3 to TRBJ2-7; 9 bases line up with TRBD1. Germline loops: CDR1 LGHNA, CDR2 YSLEER. Unmatched junction bases numbered 5, after V lost 3 bases and J lost 2 bases. This CDR3 spans 15 amino acids. The DNA for the CDR3 is TGCGCCAGCAGCCAGCGACAGGGGGTGACCTACGAGCAGTACTTC. Translating it yields CASSQRQGVTYEQYF.

V and J are TRBV6-1 and TRBJ1-6; TRBD1 matches at 7 bases. The V gene's germline CDR1 is MNHNS and CDR2 SASEGT. The length of the CDR3 is 15 residues. J gave up 5 bases and V 6 bases, and 7 bases lay outside the gene matches. The DNA for the CDR3 is TGTGCCAGCAGGCTGACAGGGAGCGATAATTCACCCCTCCACTTT. Its protein is CASRLTGSDNSPLHF.

The V gene is TRBV4-3, the J gene TRBJ2-3; D ambiguous. Germline CDR1 is LGHNA and CDR2 is YSLEER. CDR3 length: 15 amino acids. With 0 bases removed from V and 4 bases from J, the gap between germline ends came to 11 bases. The CDR3 here is CASSQDQLAADTQYF. In nucleotides, the CDR3 is TGCGCCAGCAGCCAAGATCAATTAGCCGCAGATACGCAGTATTTT.

The CDR3: CATSRERTGGHDEQYF. In DNA form, the CDR3 reads TGTGCCACCAGCAGAGAACGGACAGGGGGCCACGACGAGCAGTACTTC. The V and J genes are TRBV15 and TRBJ2-7; 11 bases are shared with TRBD1. The germline V gene encodes CDR1 LNHNV and CDR2 YYDKDF (reference sequence). This CDR3 spans 16 amino acids. The V segment lost 0 bases and the J segment 5 bases; nucleotides outside the gene matches: 6.

The chain joins TRBV7-3 to TRBJ2-3; D perhaps matches TRBD2 (6 bases). Trimming stripped 1 base from V and 4 bases from J, with 15 bases between. Per the germline V gene, CDR1 is SGHTA and CDR2 is FQGTGA. CDR3 length: 16 amino acids. CDR3 coding DNA: TGTGCCAGCAGCTTAAGAGTAACGGGAGTTGCAGATACGCAGTATTTT. Residues: CASSLRVTGVADTQYF.

This sequence joins TRBV6-6 and TRBJ2-2, with D maybe TRBD2 (7 bases). Germline CDR1 is MNHNY and CDR2 is SVGAGI (reference sequence). V gave up 3 bases and J gave up 16 bases, with 27 bases separating them. The CDR3 runs to 16 residues. CDR3 residues: CASSYFLGGGGLRQFF. Here the CDR3 DNA reads TGTGCCAGCAGTTATTTTTTGGGAGGGGGGGGGCTACGTCAGTTTTTT.

The rearrangement links TRBV27 to TRBJ2-7; no clear D. Germline values: CDR1 MNHEY, CDR2 SMNVEV (reference sequence). The CDR3 runs to 15 residues. The V and J ends lost 4 bases and 3 bases respectively, with 16 bases between them. In DNA, the CDR3 is TGTGCCAGCAGTTCGCGCCTCATTACCCTCTACGAGCAGTACTTC. Its protein product is CASSSRLITLYEQYF.